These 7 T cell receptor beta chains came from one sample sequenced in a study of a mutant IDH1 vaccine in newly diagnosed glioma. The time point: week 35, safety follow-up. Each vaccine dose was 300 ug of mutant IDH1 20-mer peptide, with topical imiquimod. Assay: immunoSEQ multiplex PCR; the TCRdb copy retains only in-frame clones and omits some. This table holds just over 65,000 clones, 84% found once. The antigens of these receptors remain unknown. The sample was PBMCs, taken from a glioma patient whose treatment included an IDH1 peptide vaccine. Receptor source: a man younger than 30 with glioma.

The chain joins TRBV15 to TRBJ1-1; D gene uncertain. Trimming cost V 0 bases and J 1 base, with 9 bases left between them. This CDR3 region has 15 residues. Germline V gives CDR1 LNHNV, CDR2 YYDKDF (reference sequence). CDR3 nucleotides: TGTGCCACCAGCAGAGATTGGCAGAAGAACACTGAAGCTTTCTTT. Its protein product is CATSRDWQKNTEAFF.

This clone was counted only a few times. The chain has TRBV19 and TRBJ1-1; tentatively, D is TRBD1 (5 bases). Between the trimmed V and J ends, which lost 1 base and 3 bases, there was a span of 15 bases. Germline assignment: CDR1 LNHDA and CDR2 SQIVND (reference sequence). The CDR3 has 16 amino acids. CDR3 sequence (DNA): TGTGCCAGTAGTATAGGTCTAGTGACAGCTTACACTGAAGCTTTCTTT. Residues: CASSIGLVTAYTEAFF.

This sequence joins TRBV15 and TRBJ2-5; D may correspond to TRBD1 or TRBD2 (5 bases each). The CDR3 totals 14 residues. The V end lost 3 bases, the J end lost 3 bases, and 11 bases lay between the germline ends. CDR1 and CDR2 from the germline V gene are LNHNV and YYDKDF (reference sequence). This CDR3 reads CATSSEGREETQYF. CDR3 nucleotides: TGTGCCACCAGCAGCGAGGGCAGGGAAGAGACCCAGTACTTC.

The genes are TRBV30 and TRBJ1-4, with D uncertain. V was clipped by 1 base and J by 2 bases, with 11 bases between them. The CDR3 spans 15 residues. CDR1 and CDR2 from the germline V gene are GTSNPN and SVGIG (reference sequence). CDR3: CAWSGWEPTNEKLFF. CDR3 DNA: TGTGCCTGGAGTGGATGGGAGCCTACTAATGAAAAACTGTTTTTT.

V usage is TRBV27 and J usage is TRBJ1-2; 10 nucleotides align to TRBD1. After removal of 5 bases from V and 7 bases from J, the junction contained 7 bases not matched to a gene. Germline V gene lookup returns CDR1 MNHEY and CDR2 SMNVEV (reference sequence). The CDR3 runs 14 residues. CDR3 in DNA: TGTGCCAGCAGTAACCGACAGGGGGCGCTTGGCTACACCTTC. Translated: CASSNRQGALGYTF.

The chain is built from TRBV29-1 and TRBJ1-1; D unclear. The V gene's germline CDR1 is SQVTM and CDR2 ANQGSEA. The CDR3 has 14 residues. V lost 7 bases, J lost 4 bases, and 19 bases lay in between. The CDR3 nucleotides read TGCAGCGCTTCTGGGAGCACTGAAAGCACTGAAGCTTTCTTT. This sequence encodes CSASGSTESTEAFF.

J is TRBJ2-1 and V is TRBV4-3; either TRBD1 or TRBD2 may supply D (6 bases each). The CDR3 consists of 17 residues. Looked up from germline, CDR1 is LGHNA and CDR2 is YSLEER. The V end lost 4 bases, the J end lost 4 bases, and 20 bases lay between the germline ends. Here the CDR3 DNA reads TGCGCCAGCAGCCCCGACCCCTTGACGGGGGCATACAATGAGCAGTTCTTC. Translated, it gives CASSPDPLTGAYNEQFF.